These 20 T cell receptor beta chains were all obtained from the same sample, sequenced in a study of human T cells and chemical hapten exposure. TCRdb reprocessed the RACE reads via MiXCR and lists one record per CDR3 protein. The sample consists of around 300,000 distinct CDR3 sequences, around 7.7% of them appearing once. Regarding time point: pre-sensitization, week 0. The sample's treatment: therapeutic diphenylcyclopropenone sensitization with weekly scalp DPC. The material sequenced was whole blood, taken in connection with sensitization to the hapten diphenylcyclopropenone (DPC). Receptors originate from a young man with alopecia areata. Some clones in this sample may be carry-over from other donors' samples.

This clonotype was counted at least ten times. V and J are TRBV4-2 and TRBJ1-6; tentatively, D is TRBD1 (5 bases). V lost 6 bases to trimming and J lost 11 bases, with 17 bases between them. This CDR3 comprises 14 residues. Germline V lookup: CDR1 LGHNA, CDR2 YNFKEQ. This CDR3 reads CASRPGTKGAPLHF. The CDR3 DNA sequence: TGTGCCAGCAGGCCCGGGACTAAAGGAGCACCCCTCCACTTT.

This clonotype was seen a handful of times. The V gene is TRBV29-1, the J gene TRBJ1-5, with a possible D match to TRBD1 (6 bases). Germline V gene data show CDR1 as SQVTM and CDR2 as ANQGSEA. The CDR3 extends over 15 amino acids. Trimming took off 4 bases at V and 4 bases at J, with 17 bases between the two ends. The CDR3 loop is CSVVLLPTGNQPQHF. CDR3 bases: TGCAGCGTTGTTTTACTTCCAACAGGGAATCAGCCCCAGCATTTT.

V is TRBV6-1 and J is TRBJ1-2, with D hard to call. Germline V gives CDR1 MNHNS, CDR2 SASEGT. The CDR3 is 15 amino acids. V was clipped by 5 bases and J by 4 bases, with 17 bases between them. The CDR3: CASSSQTEFRYGYTF. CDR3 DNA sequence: TGTGCCAGCAGTTCCCAGACGGAATTTCGCTATGGCTACACCTTC.

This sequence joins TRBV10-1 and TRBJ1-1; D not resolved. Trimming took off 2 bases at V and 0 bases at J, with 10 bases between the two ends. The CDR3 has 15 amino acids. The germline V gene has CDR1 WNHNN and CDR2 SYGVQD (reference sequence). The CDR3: CASSEAGSMNTEAFF. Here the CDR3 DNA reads TGCGCCAGCAGTGAGGCTGGATCAATGAACACTGAAGCTTTCTTT.

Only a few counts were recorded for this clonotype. CDR3 coding DNA: TGTGCCACCACAACTCTAGGACAGTATAATTCACCCCTCCACTTT. It is translated as CATTTLGQYNSPLHF. The V and J genes are TRBV10-3 and TRBJ1-6, with a tentative D call TRBD1 (6 bases). Trimming removed 10 bases from V and 4 bases from J, with 17 bases in between. Germline V gene lookup returns CDR1 ENHRY and CDR2 SYGVKD. There are 15 residues in the CDR3.

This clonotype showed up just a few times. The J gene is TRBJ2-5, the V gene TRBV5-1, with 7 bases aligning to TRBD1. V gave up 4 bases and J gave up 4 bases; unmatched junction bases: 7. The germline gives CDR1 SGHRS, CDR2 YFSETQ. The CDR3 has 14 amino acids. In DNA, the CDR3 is TGCGCCAGCAGCAGCAGACAGGGAACAGAGACCCAGTACTTC. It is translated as CASSSRQGTETQYF.

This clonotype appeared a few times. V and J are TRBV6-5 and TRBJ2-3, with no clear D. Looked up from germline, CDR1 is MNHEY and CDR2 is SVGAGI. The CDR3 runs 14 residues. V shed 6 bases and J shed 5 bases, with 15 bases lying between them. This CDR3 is CASRAWIAEDTQYF. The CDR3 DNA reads TGTGCCAGCAGGGCCTGGATTGCTGAAGATACGCAGTATTTT.

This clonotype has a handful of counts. In DNA form, the CDR3 reads TGTGCCAGCAGAACCCTTAAACAGGGCTCGGGCGAGCAGTACTTC. The encoded protein is CASRTLKQGSGEQYF. This chain connects TRBV6-5 to TRBJ2-7; TRBD1 is a possible D gene (6 bases). Germline V lookup: CDR1 MNHEY, CDR2 SVGAGI. This CDR3 is 15 amino acids long. The V gene lost 6 bases and the J gene lost 6 bases, with 21 bases spanning the gap.

The CDR3 sequence: CASSGETFTDTQYF. CDR3 sequence (DNA): TGTGCCAGCAGCGGGGAGACCTTCACAGATACGCAGTATTTT. V and J are TRBV14 and TRBJ2-3, with D tentatively TRBD2 (5 bases). The germline V gene encodes CDR1 SGHDN and CDR2 FVKESK. The CDR3 has 14 amino acids. V was cut by 5 bases and J by 2 bases, with 11 bases left in between.

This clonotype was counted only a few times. In DNA form, the CDR3 reads TGTGCCAGCAGCTTAGCGCTGCGGGGAGTCACAGATACGCAGTATTTT. Translated: CASSLALRGVTDTQYF. The chain is built from TRBV7-6 and TRBJ2-3; tentative D call: TRBD2 (6 bases). The V end was cut by 0 bases, the J end by 2 bases, with 12 bases between. In germline, CDR1 is SGHVS, CDR2 FNYEAQ. This CDR3 has 16 amino acids.

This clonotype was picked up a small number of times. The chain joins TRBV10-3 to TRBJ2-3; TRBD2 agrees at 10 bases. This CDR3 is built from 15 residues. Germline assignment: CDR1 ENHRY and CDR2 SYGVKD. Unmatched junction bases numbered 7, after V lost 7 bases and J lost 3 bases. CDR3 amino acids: CAITPIAGGTDTQYF. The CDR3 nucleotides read TGTGCCATCACCCCTATAGCGGGGGGTACAGATACGCAGTATTTT.

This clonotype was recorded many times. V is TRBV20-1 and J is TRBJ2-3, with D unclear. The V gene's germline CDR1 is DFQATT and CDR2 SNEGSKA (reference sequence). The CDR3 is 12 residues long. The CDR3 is CSPGVRTDTQYF. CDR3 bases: TGCAGCCCTGGGGTCCGCACAGATACGCAGTATTTT.

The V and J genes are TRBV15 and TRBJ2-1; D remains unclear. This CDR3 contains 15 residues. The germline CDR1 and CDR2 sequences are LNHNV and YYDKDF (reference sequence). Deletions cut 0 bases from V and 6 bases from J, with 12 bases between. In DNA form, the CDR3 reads TGTGCCACCAGCAGAGATCCCCAGGCAGGCAATGAGCAGTTCTTC. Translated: CATSRDPQAGNEQFF.

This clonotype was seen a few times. The CDR3 spells CASSTQEGTEAFF. CDR3 nucleotides: TGTGCCAGCAGTACCCAGGAGGGAACTGAAGCTTTCTTT. The rearrangement uses TRBV12-3 or TRBV12-4 and TRBJ1-1, with D hard to call. The CDR3 covers 13 residues. V lost 5 bases and J lost 5, with 12 bases in between.

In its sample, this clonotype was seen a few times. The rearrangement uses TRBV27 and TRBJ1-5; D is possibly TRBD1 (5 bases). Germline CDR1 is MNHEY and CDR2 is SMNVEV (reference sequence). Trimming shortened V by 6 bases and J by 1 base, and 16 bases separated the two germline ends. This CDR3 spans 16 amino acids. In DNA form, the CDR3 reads TGTGCCAGCAGGGTCGGGGGTTTATCAAGCAATCAGCCCCAGCATTTT. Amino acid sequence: CASRVGGLSSNQPQHF.

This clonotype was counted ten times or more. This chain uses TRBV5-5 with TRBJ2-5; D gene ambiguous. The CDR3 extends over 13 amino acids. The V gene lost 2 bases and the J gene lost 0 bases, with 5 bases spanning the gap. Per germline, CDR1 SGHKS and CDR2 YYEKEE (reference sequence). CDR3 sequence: CASSFVYQETQYF. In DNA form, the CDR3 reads TGTGCCAGCAGCTTTGTTTACCAAGAGACCCAGTACTTC.

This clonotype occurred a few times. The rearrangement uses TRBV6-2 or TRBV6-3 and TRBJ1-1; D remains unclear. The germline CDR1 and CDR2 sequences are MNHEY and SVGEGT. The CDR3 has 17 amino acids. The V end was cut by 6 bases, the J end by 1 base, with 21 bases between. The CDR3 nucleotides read TGTGCCAGCAGCCGACTTGTAAGCTATGCGGGGAACACTGAAGCTTTCTTT. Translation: CASSRLVSYAGNTEAFF.

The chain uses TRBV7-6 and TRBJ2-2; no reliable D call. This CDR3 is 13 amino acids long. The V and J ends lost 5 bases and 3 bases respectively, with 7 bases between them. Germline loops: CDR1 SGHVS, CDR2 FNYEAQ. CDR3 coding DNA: TGTGCCAGCAGCCGGATCTACACCGGGGAGCTGTTTTTT. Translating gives CASSRIYTGELFF.

The CDR3 is CSARNRGTPLHF. DNA for the CDR3: TGCAGTGCTAGAAACAGGGGAACACCCCTCCACTTT. This chain connects TRBV20-1 to TRBJ1-6; the match to TRBD1 covers 7 bases. Unmatched junction bases numbered 3, after V lost 2 bases and J lost 11 bases. This CDR3 is 12 amino acids long. Germline loops: CDR1 DFQATT, CDR2 SNEGSKA (reference sequence).

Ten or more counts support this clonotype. Here the CDR3 DNA reads TGCGCCAGCAGCCAAGAACTAGCGGGGGTACTAGATACGCAGTATTTT. This sequence encodes CASSQELAGVLDTQYF. This chain links TRBV4-1 with TRBJ2-3; TRBD2 matches at 11 bases. The trim removed 0 bases at V and 5 bases at J, leaving 4 bases unmatched. This CDR3 comprises 16 residues. Germline CDR1 and CDR2: MGHRA and YSYEKL.